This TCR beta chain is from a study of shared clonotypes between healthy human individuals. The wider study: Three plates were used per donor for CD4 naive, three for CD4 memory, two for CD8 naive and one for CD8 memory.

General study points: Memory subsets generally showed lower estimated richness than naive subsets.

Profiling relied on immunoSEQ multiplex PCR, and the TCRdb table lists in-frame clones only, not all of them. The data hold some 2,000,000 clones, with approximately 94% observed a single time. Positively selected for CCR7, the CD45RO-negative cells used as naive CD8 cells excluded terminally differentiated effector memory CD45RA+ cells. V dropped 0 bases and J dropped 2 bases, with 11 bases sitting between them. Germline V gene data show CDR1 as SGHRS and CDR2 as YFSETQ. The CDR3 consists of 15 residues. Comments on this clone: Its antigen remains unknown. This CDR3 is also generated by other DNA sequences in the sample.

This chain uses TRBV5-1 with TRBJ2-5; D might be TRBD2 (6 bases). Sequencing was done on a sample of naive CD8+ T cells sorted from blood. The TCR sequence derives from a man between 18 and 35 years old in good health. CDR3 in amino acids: CASSLDGSGQETQYF. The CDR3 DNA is TGCGCCAGCAGCTTGGATGGTAGCGGACAAGAGACCCAGTACTTC.